Listed here are 30 T cell receptor beta chains from one sample, sequenced in a study of a mutant IDH1 vaccine in newly diagnosed glioma. The time point here: week 23, last vaccination. Vaccinated patients received 300 ug of mutant IDH1 20-mer peptide per dose, with topical imiquimod. These TCRs' antigens remain unknown. The method was immunoSEQ multiplex PCR; TCRdb's version includes in-frame clones alone and lacks a portion of them. The sample includes about 86,000 clones, 65% to 90% of them seen just once. Material: PBMCs, obtained from a glioma patient whose treatment included an IDH1 peptide vaccine. The receptor source for this set is a man under 40 with glioma. Some clones in this sample may be carry-over from other donors' samples.

The chain uses TRBV6-5 and TRBJ1-2; a weak D match, TRBD1 (5 bases). The CDR3 length is 13 residues. Germline values: CDR1 MNHEY, CDR2 SVGAGI. V gave up 6 bases and J gave up 8 bases, with 16 bases separating them. This CDR3 reads CASRKPNRQGYTF. CDR3 bases: TGTGCCAGCAGGAAACCTAATCGACAGGGCTACACCTTC.

The chain has TRBV5-4 and TRBJ2-1; 9 nucleotides agree with TRBD2. CDR3 length: 16 residues. Germline assignment: CDR1 SGHNT and CDR2 YYREEE (reference sequence). The V and J ends lost 5 bases and 4 bases, in that order; junction bases with no gene match: 10. CDR3 DNA sequence: TGTGCCAGCAGTTCCCAGACTAGCGGCCCTTACAATGAGCAGTTCTTC. Translation: CASSSQTSGPYNEQFF. The full variable domain, its missing parts supplied by reference TRBV5-4 and TRBJ2-1, is ETGVTQSPTHLIKTRGQQVTLRCSSQSGHNTVSWYQQALGQGPQFIFQYYREEENGRGNFPPRFSGLQFPNYSSELNVNALELDDSALYLCASSSQTSGPYNEQFFGPGTRLTVL.

V usage is TRBV2 and J usage is TRBJ1-6; 9 nucleotides line up with TRBD1. The germline V gene has CDR1 SNHLY and CDR2 FYNNEI. The CDR3 spans 14 residues. Trimming at V came to 7 bases and at J to 8 bases, leaving 6 bases not matched to a gene. The CDR3 loop reads CASKNRGRYSPLHF. The CDR3 DNA is TGTGCCAGCAAAAACAGGGGGCGGTATTCACCCCTCCACTTT.

The DNA of the CDR3 is TGTGCCAGCAGCCAAGATGGACTAGCGGGGCGCTACAATGAGCAGTTCTTC. Translated, it gives CASSQDGLAGRYNEQFF. The V gene is TRBV4-2, the J gene TRBJ2-1; the match to TRBD2 covers 12 bases. Germline V CDR1 and CDR2: LGHNA, YNFKEQ. The CDR3 consists of 17 residues. The J segment lost 3 bases and the V segment lost 0 bases, leaving 3 bases of the junction unmatched.

This chain links TRBV5-4 with TRBJ2-5; 7 nucleotides line up with TRBD1. V dropped 4 bases and J dropped 5; count of bases not matched to a gene: 11. The germline CDR1 and CDR2 sequences are SGHNT and YYREEE (reference sequence). The CDR3 sequence is 15 residues long. CDR3 sequence (DNA): TGTGCCAGCAGCGGTCCTTGGACAGGTGGGGAGACCCAGTACTTC. This gives the protein CASSGPWTGGETQYF.

The V call is TRBV5-1, the J call TRBJ2-3; D remains ambiguous. Germline-derived CDR1 and CDR2 are SGHRS and YFSETQ. Trimming cost V 0 bases and J 4 bases, with 9 bases left between them. The CDR3 contains 14 residues. CDR3 region: CASSLDPVPDTQYF. The CDR3, as DNA: TGCGCCAGCAGCTTGGATCCAGTCCCAGATACGCAGTATTTT.

The chain uses TRBV19 and TRBJ2-7; D is possibly TRBD2 (6 bases). Germline V gives CDR1 LNHDA, CDR2 SQIVND (reference sequence). The V gene lost 1 base and the J gene lost 2 bases, with 9 bases spanning the gap. The CDR3 length is 14 residues. The DNA of the CDR3 is TGTGCCAGTAGTATAGCGGGAGAAACCTACGAGCAGTACTTC. As protein: CASSIAGETYEQYF.

In its sample, this clone was seen once. This chain connects TRBV4-3 to TRBJ2-3; a possible D gene is TRBD1 (6 bases). The germline V gene encodes CDR1 LGHNA and CDR2 YSLEER. This CDR3 comprises 21 residues. Trimming pared 0 bases from V and 1 base from J, leaving 26 bases between. CDR3: CASSQDRTDLAGVLGTDTQYF. In nucleotides, the CDR3 is TGCGCCAGCAGCCAAGACCGTACGGACCTAGCAGGGGTCTTGGGCACAGATACGCAGTATTTT.

The chain carries TRBV7-9 and TRBJ2-1; no clear D. The germline V and J ends were trimmed by 3 bases and 4 bases, with 7 bases remaining between them. There are 13 residues in the CDR3. Germline CDR1 SEHNR, CDR2 FQNEAQ (reference sequence). The CDR3 loop reads CASSLEVYNEQFF. The CDR3 nucleotides are TGTGCCAGCAGCTTGGAAGTTTACAATGAGCAGTTCTTC.

The J gene is TRBJ2-7, the V gene TRBV7-9; 7 bases agree with TRBD1. This CDR3 region has 14 residues. V gave up 5 bases and J gave up 2 bases; unmatched junction bases: 6. Germline-derived CDR1 and CDR2 are SEHNR and FQNEAQ (reference sequence). The CDR3 reads CASSPRGTAYEQYF. CDR3 DNA: TGTGCCAGCAGCCCTAGAGGGACAGCCTACGAGCAGTACTTC.

This clone was seen a few times. The V call is TRBV6-4, the J call TRBJ2-3; D not resolved. The germline V and J ends were trimmed by 6 bases and 3 bases, with 19 bases remaining between them. The CDR3 is 16 residues long. CDR1 MRHNA and CDR2 SNTAGT come from the germline V gene. Here the CDR3 DNA reads TGTGCCAGCAGCGACGGTCCGGGCCAAATAACAGATACGCAGTATTTT. The encoded protein is CASSDGPGQITDTQYF.

The V call is TRBV27, the J call TRBJ2-2; possibly TRBD1 for D (7 bases). Trimming took 1 base from V and 4 from J, leaving 16 bases between them. This CDR3 has 17 amino acids. Germline assignment: CDR1 MNHEY and CDR2 SMNVEV (reference sequence). Here the CDR3 DNA reads TGTGCCAGCAGTTTATACTGGAGGGGGCGTAGCACCGGGGAGCTGTTTTTT. Translating gives CASSLYWRGRSTGELFF.

The chain links TRBV28 to TRBJ1-5; D possibly corresponds to TRBD1 (5 bases). Germline V gene sequence: CDR1 MDHEN, CDR2 SYDVKM. Trimming removed 3 bases from V and 7 bases from J, with 16 bases in between. The CDR3 length is 15 residues. The CDR3 is CASSFSTQGVQPQHF. The CDR3 DNA sequence: TGTGCCAGCAGTTTCTCCACCCAGGGAGTCCAGCCCCAGCATTTT.

The chain recombines TRBV5-1 with TRBJ2-7, with D possibly matching TRBD2 (5 bases). CDR1 is SGHRS and CDR2 is YFSETQ in the germline V gene. This CDR3 spans 13 amino acids. Trimming removed 0 bases from V and 2 bases from J, with 6 bases in between. The CDR3 protein is CASSLERTYEQYF. The CDR3 DNA reads TGCGCCAGCAGCTTGGAGCGGACCTACGAGCAGTACTTC.

V usage is TRBV7-2 and J usage is TRBJ2-7, with D unresolved. The V end was cut by 1 base, the J end by 5 bases, with 3 bases between. Per germline, CDR1 SGHTA and CDR2 FQGNSA. This CDR3 is 11 amino acids long. CDR3 bases: TGTGCCAGCAGCTTAGGAGACGAGCAGTACTTC. As protein: CASSLGDEQYF.

V is TRBV6-6 and J is TRBJ1-5, with D possibly being TRBD1 (5 bases). The CDR3 has 14 residues. Looked up from germline, CDR1 is MNHNY and CDR2 is SVGAGI (reference sequence). The V end was cut by 2 bases, the J end by 5 bases, with 10 bases between. CDR3 in DNA: TGTGCCAGCAGTTACCGGGACGGAGATCAGCCCCAGCATTTT. Its protein product is CASSYRDGDQPQHF.

This clone was found once. The rearrangement joins TRBV7-2 to TRBJ2-5; 7 bases agree with TRBD1. There are 15 residues in the CDR3. Germline V CDR1 and CDR2: SGHTA, FQGNSA. Trimming at V came to 0 bases and at J to 1 base, leaving 2 bases not matched to a gene. The CDR3 DNA is TGTGCCAGCAGCTTAGCGGCAGGGGGCCAAGAGACCCAGTACTTC. This sequence encodes CASSLAAGGQETQYF.

The rearrangement uses TRBV5-1 and TRBJ1-1; D not resolved. Deletions cut 1 base from V and 5 bases from J, with 9 bases between. This CDR3 is built from 13 residues. The germline V gene has CDR1 SGHRS and CDR2 YFSETQ. CDR3 protein: CASSLTDGTEAFF. CDR3 DNA sequence: TGCGCCAGCAGCTTGACCGATGGTACTGAAGCTTTCTTT.

The CDR3 loop reads CASAPSGTGFDYTF. The CDR3 region has the DNA TGTGCCAGTGCGCCCTCCGGGACAGGGTTTGACTACACCTTC. The genes are TRBV19 and TRBJ1-2; 9 bases line up with TRBD1. V lost 8 bases and J lost 10; bases outside the gene matches: 14. CDR1 and CDR2 (germline): LNHDA, SQIVND (reference sequence). The CDR3 has 14 amino acids. The variable domain in full, completed from reference TRBV19 and TRBJ1-2, reads DGGITQSPKYLFRKEGQNVTLSCEQNLNHDAMYWYRQDPGQGLRLIYYSQIVNDFQKGDIAEGYSVSREKKESFPLTVTSAQKNPTAFYLCASAPSGTGFDYTFGSGTRLTVV.

The chain joins TRBV7-3 to TRBJ1-1; D gene ambiguous. Looked up from germline, CDR1 is SGHTA and CDR2 is FQGTGA. V was cut by 2 bases and J by 5 bases, with 12 bases left in between. This CDR3 is built from 14 residues. The CDR3 nucleotides read TGTGCCAGCAGCTTAGGACCATTAGGTACTGAAGCTTTCTTT. Residues: CASSLGPLGTEAFF.

The chain's CDR3 is CASSLGSSDHNEQFF. Written as DNA, the CDR3 is TGTGCCAGCAGCTTAGGGTCTTCGGATCACAATGAGCAGTTCTTC. V and J are TRBV7-2 and TRBJ2-1; no firm D call. This CDR3 contains 15 residues. Germline CDR1 reads SGHTA; CDR2 reads FQGNSA. V lost 1 base and J 5 bases, leaving 12 bases between the germline ends.

This clone appeared a few times. This rearrangement joins TRBV7-7 to TRBJ2-3, with D unclear. CDR1 is SSHAT and CDR2 is FNYEAQ in the germline V gene (reference sequence). Trimming stripped 5 bases from V and 6 bases from J, with 12 bases between. There are 13 residues in the CDR3. The CDR3 loop is CASSLRPDDTQYF. The DNA of the CDR3 is TGTGCCAGCAGCCTCAGGCCTGATGATACGCAGTATTTT.

The rearrangement uses TRBV30 and TRBJ2-3, with 7 bases aligning to TRBD2. The CDR3 totals 16 residues. The V and J ends lost 0 bases and 6 bases, in that order; junction bases with no gene match: 12. Germline CDR1 reads GTSNPN; CDR2 reads SVGIG (reference sequence). The CDR3 is CAWSVRLAGSGDTQYF. The CDR3 DNA reads TGTGCCTGGAGTGTACGATTAGCGGGCTCCGGCGATACGCAGTATTTT.

This chain connects TRBV11-2 to TRBJ1-3, with 8 bases aligning to TRBD1. There are 15 residues in the CDR3. The V and J ends lost 5 bases and 2 bases, in that order; junction bases with no gene match: 5. Germline loops: CDR1 SGHAT, CDR2 FQNNGV. The CDR3 protein is CASSRQGTAGNTIYF. CDR3 bases: TGTGCCAGCAGCCGACAGGGGACGGCTGGAAACACCATATATTTT.

The chain has TRBV2 and TRBJ1-1, with D unresolved. The CDR3 totals 15 residues. CDR1 is SNHLY and CDR2 is FYNNEI in the germline V gene. Between the trimmed V and J ends, which lost 2 bases and 1 base, there was a span of 11 bases. The CDR3 DNA is TGTGCCAGCAGTGAACGGGGAAGGAGGAACACTGAAGCTTTCTTT. It specifies CASSERGRRNTEAFF. Variable domain in full (rest from reference TRBV2 and TRBJ1-1): EPEVTQTPSHQVTQMGQEVILRCVPISNHLYFYWYRQILGQKVEFLVSFYNNEISEKSEIFDDQFSVERPDGSNFTLKIRSTKLEDSAMYFCASSERGRRNTEAFFGQGTRLTVV.

The J gene is TRBJ1-2, the V gene TRBV30; D unclear. Germline V gene data show CDR1 as GTSNPN and CDR2 as SVGIG (reference sequence). This CDR3 region has 12 residues. V was shortened by 0 bases and J by 4 bases, with 6 bases between the two germline ends. The CDR3 reads CAWSVGGYGYTF. The CDR3 nucleotides read TGTGCCTGGAGTGTGGGAGGCTATGGCTACACCTTC.

In this sample, this clone turned up a few times. The chain links TRBV6-1 to TRBJ1-2; possibly TRBD1 for D (6 bases). CDR1 and CDR2 (germline): MNHNS, SASEGT. Trimming pared 1 base from V and 7 bases from J, leaving 13 bases between. There are 14 residues in the CDR3. CDR3 residues: CASSEGQGTRGYTF. The DNA for the CDR3 is TGTGCCAGCAGTGAAGGTCAGGGGACTCGTGGCTACACCTTC.

V is TRBV28 and J is TRBJ2-5; no clear D. In germline, CDR1 is MDHEN, CDR2 SYDVKM. V gave up 6 bases and J gave up 2 bases, with 13 bases separating them. This CDR3 region has 14 residues. The CDR3 region is CASSVRRQQETQYF. In DNA, the CDR3 is TGTGCCAGCAGCGTTCGGCGGCAGCAAGAGACCCAGTACTTC.

The chain recombines TRBV14 with TRBJ2-1; TRBD1 matches at 7 bases. The V segment lost 0 bases and the J segment 10 bases; nucleotides outside the gene matches: 3. Per germline, CDR1 SGHDN and CDR2 FVKESK. The CDR3 runs 13 residues. The CDR3, as DNA: TGTGCCAGCAGCCAAGATTTGACAGGGGAGCAGTTCTTC. This sequence encodes CASSQDLTGEQFF.

The chain is built from TRBV5-4 and TRBJ1-2; D gene uncertain. V lost 0 bases and J lost 2, with 5 bases in between. The CDR3 loop spans 13 amino acids. Germline V gene data show CDR1 as SGHNT and CDR2 as YYREEE (reference sequence). Written as DNA, the CDR3 is TGTGCCAGCAGCTTGGACAGAAACTATGGCTACACCTTC. This translates into CASSLDRNYGYTF.